This is a list of T cell receptor beta chains from one sample in a study of blood T cell repertoires in COVID-19. Using immunoSEQ multiplex PCR, the repertoire was profiled, and TCRdb retains in-frame clones only, with some absent. The profile shows fewer than 200,000 clones, over 75% of them singletons. The sequenced sample was PBMCs or T cells enriched from blood (not recorded which). The receptors come from a woman between 18 and 29 years old who had recovered from COVID-19. Both conserved end residues are part of each CDR3. The D gene is left open where the match is weak. Clone size, where shown, is once, few, many, or a class for clones that have expanded.

D gene	V gene	clone size	J gene	CDR3 DNA	CDR3 protein
TRBD1	TRBV28	once	TRBJ1-2	TGTGCCAGCATTCCTCCCAGGGGACAGGGGAACGATGGCTACACCTTC	CASIPPRGQGNDGYTF
TRBD2	TRBV7-2	NA	TRBJ2-7	TGTGCCAGCAGCTTAGTAGCGGGGAGCTCCTACGAGCAGTACTTC	CASSLVAGSSYEQYF
TRBD2	TRBV28	NA	TRBJ2-5	TGTGCCAGCAGCCTAGCGGGAGAGACCCAGTACTTC	CASSLAGETQYF
TRBD1	TRBV6-5	NA	TRBJ2-7	TGTGCCAGCAGTCCTCGGACAGGGGTCACCGAGCAGTACTTC	CASSPRTGVTEQYF
TRBD2	TRBV4-1	NA	TRBJ2-2	TGCGCCAGCAGCCCAAGCGTGGGGAGGGCCGCCGGGGAGCTGTTTTTT	CASSPSVGRAAGELFF
TRBD2	TRBV28	NA	TRBJ2-5	TGTGCCAGCAGCCGTAGACCGGGACTAGAGGTGACCCAGTACTTC	CASSRRPGLEVTQYF
TRBD2	TRBV19	NA	TRBJ2-3	TGTGCCAGTAGTATCGTCGAGCGGGGGGCCTCACCAGATACGCAGTATTTT	CASSIVERGASPDTQYF
TRBD1	TRBV4-1	NA	TRBJ1-1	TGCGCCAGCAGCCATGACAGGGGCACGAACACTGAAGCTTTCTTT	CASSHDRGTNTEAFF
NA	TRBV19	NA	TRBJ2-1	TGTGCCAGTAGTATAGGGGCTGATGAGCAGTTCTTC	CASSIGADEQFF
TRBD2	TRBV27	NA	TRBJ2-1	TGTGCCAGCGGAAAACAGGGACTAGCAGGAAATGAGCAGTTCTTC	CASGKQGLAGNEQFF
NA	TRBV10-3	NA	TRBJ1-2	TGTGCCTCAGGACAGAACTTCTATGGCTACACCTTC	CASGQNFYGYTF
NA	TRBV6-6	NA	TRBJ2-2	TGTGCCAGCAGTTCCTCACATGGGGAGCTGTTTTTT	CASSSSHGELFF
TRBD1	TRBV10-3	once	TRBJ1-2	TGTGCCATCAGTGGGTCCGGGACAGACGGCTACACCTTC	CAISGSGTDGYTF
TRBD2	TRBV7-6	once	TRBJ2-7	TGTGCCAGCAGCTTAGCGGCGGGAGTGGGCTACGAGCAGTACTTC	CASSLAAGVGYEQYF
NA	TRBV20-1	NA	TRBJ1-3	TGCAGTGCTAGTCCGAGGAGCTCTGGAAACACCATATATTTT	CSASPRSSGNTIYF
NA	TRBV7-2	NA	TRBJ1-4	TGTGCCAGCAGCTTAGACCCGGGGGAAAAACTGTTTTTT	CASSLDPGEKLFF
TRBD2	TRBV10-3	NA	TRBJ2-3	TGTGCCATCAGAAGGGTAACTAGCGGGAGTGCGGATACGCAGTATTTT	CAIRRVTSGSADTQYF
NA	TRBV10-3	NA	TRBJ2-7	TGTGCCACCGGGACTGAGACTTACGAGCAGTACTTC	CATGTETYEQYF
TRBD2	TRBV27	NA	TRBJ2-7	TGTGCCAGCACCACTAGGGTTGCGGGAGTAGGCGAGCAGTACTTC	CASTTRVAGVGEQYF
TRBD2	TRBV29-1	NA	TRBJ2-3	TGCAGCGTGCATAGCGGGAGGGCCGCAGATACGCAGTATTTT	CSVHSGRAADTQYF
TRBD2	TRBV27	NA	TRBJ2-1	TGTGCCAGCAGATTAGCGGGAGGATCCTACAATGAGCAGTTCTTC	CASRLAGGSYNEQFF
NA	TRBV15	NA	TRBJ1-1	TGTGCCACCAGCAGGGGGCGGGGGACTGAAGCTTTCTTT	CATSRGRGTEAFF
NA	TRBV19	NA	TRBJ1-1	TGTGCCAGTAGTATAGAACAGGGACGGCACACTGAAGCTTTCTTT	CASSIEQGRHTEAFF
TRBD2	TRBV10-3	NA	TRBJ2-7	TGTGCCATCAGCGGGGGAACTAGCGTTACCTACGAGCAGTACTTC	CAISGGTSVTYEQYF
TRBD1	TRBV9	NA	TRBJ1-2	TGTGCCAGCAGCCCCGCCCGAGACAGGGTACGGTATGGCTACACCTTC	CASSPARDRVRYGYTF
NA	TRBV9	NA	TRBJ2-7	TGTGCCAGCAGCCCAGGGGGGCAGAACAACTACGAGCAGTACTTC	CASSPGGQNNYEQYF
NA	TRBV7-2	NA	TRBJ2-7	TGTGCCAGCAGCTTAGAAGGGGGTAGGGGCTACGAGCAGTACTTC	CASSLEGGRGYEQYF
NA	TRBV14	NA	TRBJ1-2	TGTGCCAGCAGCCAAGAGTTATCGTCCAGCTATGGCTACACCTTC	CASSQELSSSYGYTF
TRBD2	TRBV7-2	NA	TRBJ2-5	TGTGCCAGCAGCCTTAGCGGGGGGGCGGAGACCCAGTACTTC	CASSLSGGAETQYF
TRBD1	TRBV4-2	NA	TRBJ2-1	TGTGCCAGCAGCGGTCACCGGACAGGGGTCTGGGAGCAGTTCTTC	CASSGHRTGVWEQFF
NA	TRBV5-1	NA	TRBJ1-1	TGCGCCAGCCGGGACACCAAGAACACTGAAGCTTTCTTT	CASRDTKNTEAFF
NA	TRBV20-1	NA	TRBJ1-1	TGCAGTTACAGGCTATCCACTGAAGCTTTCTTT	CSYRLSTEAFF
TRBD1	TRBV3-1/TRBV3-2	NA	TRBJ1-4	TGTGCCAGCAGCTTTAAAGGGGGCGGAAATGAAAAACTGTTTTTT	CASSFKGGGNEKLFF
NA	TRBV28	NA	TRBJ1-2	TGTGCCAGCAGTTCAGACTACTATGGCTACACCTTC	CASSSDYYGYTF
NA	TRBV6-5	NA	TRBJ1-2	TGTGCCAGCAGTTACCAGAGGTGGGGCCATGGCTACACCTTC	CASSYQRWGHGYTF
NA	TRBV6-1	NA	TRBJ1-6	TGTGCCAGCAGTGAACTGGGGGGGGCGAATTCACCCCTCCACTTT	CASSELGGANSPLHF
TRBD1	TRBV29-1	NA	TRBJ1-2	TGCAGCGTCGAACAACCTGGGACAGGGATTGTGAGCGGGGGCTACACCTTC	CSVEQPGTGIVSGGYTF
TRBD1	TRBV7-2	NA	TRBJ1-5	TGTGCCAGCAGCTTAGCGGGGACAGGGGGGCTCCCCCAGCATTTT	CASSLAGTGGLPQHF
TRBD2	TRBV7-6	once	TRBJ2-3	TGTGCCAGCAGGGTCCTAGCGGGGGGGCTAGCAGATACGCAGTATTTT	CASRVLAGGLADTQYF
NA	TRBV21-1	NA	TRBJ2-7	TGTGCCAGCAGCCTCCACCCGGGATCACACTACGAGCAGTACTTC	CASSLHPGSHYEQYF
NA	TRBV19	once	TRBJ1-2	TGTGCCAGTAGTATGTCTATTAATAACTATGGCTACACCTTC	CASSMSINNYGYTF
NA	TRBV7-8	NA	TRBJ2-1	TGTGCCAGCAGCGGAGTGGGGGGTGAGCAGTTCTTC	CASSGVGGEQFF
TRBD2	TRBV5-1	NA	TRBJ2-5	TGCGCCAGCAGCCTGAGACTAGCGGGGGGAGAGACCCAGTACTTC	CASSLRLAGGETQYF
TRBD2	TRBV5-4	NA	TRBJ2-2	TGTGCCAGCAGCTTGGCGGGAGGGAACACCGGGGAGCTGTTTTTT	CASSLAGGNTGELFF
TRBD1	TRBV28	NA	TRBJ1-2	TGTGCCAGCATTCTGTCCCGGGACAGTAGCTATGGCTACACCTTC	CASILSRDSSYGYTF
NA	TRBV2	NA	TRBJ2-5	TGTGCCAGCAGATCGCCCTTTGAGGCTCAAGAGACCCAGTACTTC	CASRSPFEAQETQYF
NA	TRBV27	NA	TRBJ1-5	TGTGCCAGCAGCTATAGCAATCAGCCCCAGCATTTT	CASSYSNQPQHF
NA	TRBV4-3	NA	TRBJ2-6	TGCGCCAGCGGACCCGGGGAAAGTGCTGGGGCCAACGTCCTGACTTTC	CASGPGESAGANVLTF
NA	TRBV5-6	NA	TRBJ1-5	TGTGCCAGCAGCCCGCGGGGGCGCCAGGCTCAGCCCCAGCATTTT	CASSPRGRQAQPQHF